Each of the 15 T cell receptor beta chains below was sequenced from the same sample in a study of cytomegalovirus exposure and HLA in healthy donors. The repertoire was sequenced with immunoSEQ multiplex PCR; TCRdb's copy has only in-frame clones and lacks some. The profile shows 150,000 to 200,000 clones, around four fifths of them singletons. Input material: PBMCs. Source of these receptors: a man in his thirties or forties in good health and CMV-seropositive.

This clone appeared once. This rearrangement joins TRBV4-3 to TRBJ1-1; D ambiguous. CDR3 length: 14 amino acids. Trimming took 2 bases from V and 11 from J, leaving 18 bases between them. CDR1 LGHNA and CDR2 YSLEER come from the germline V gene. CDR3 in DNA: TGCGCCAGCAGCCAATCCTACACGGGGAGCTGGGCTTTCTTT. It specifies CASSQSYTGSWAFF.

This clone was recorded a few times. The chain recombines TRBV7-9 with TRBJ1-6; 7 nucleotides agree with TRBD1. V dropped 5 bases and J dropped 9; count of bases not matched to a gene: 7. Germline values: CDR1 SEHNR, CDR2 FQNEAQ (reference sequence). The CDR3 totals 14 residues. The CDR3 DNA reads as TGTGCCAGCAGCAAGACAGGGTCGGGTTCACCCCTCCACTTT. Amino acids: CASSKTGSGSPLHF.

The chain uses TRBV19 and TRBJ2-3; 12 bases line up with TRBD2. The length of the CDR3 is 16 residues. The trim removed 5 bases at V and 7 bases at J, leaving 10 bases unmatched. CDR1 is LNHDA, CDR2 SQIVND, per germline (reference sequence). This chain's CDR3 is CASSPGLAGYLYTQYF. CDR3 DNA: TGTGCCAGTAGTCCCGGACTAGCGGGGTATCTATATACGCAGTATTTT.

CDR3 nucleotide sequence: TGTGCCAGCTCACCATGGGAACGACAGGGGACCTACGAGCAGTACTTC. Translated, it gives CASSPWERQGTYEQYF. The chain is built from TRBV18 and TRBJ2-7; 8 nucleotides line up with TRBD1. The V gene's germline CDR1 is KGHSH and CDR2 LQKENI. The CDR3 extends over 16 amino acids. The ends lost 2 bases at V and 2 bases at J; junction bases unmatched: 8.

DNA of the CDR3: TGTGCCAGCAGCTTGGGGAGCCTCATGAACACTGAAGCTTTCTTT. This codes for CASSLGSLMNTEAFF. The chain has TRBV5-6 and TRBJ1-1, with unresolved D. Germline values: CDR1 SGHDT, CDR2 YYEEEE. There are 15 residues in the CDR3. V gave up 0 bases and J gave up 0 bases, with 9 bases separating them.

This rearrangement joins TRBV7-2 to TRBJ2-3, with 12 nucleotides matching TRBD2. In germline, CDR1 is SGHTA, CDR2 FQGNSA. The CDR3 spans 15 residues. V gave up 11 bases and J gave up 2 bases; unmatched junction bases: 8. CDR3 protein: CAGRLAGDLTDTQYF. The CDR3 region has the DNA TGTGCCGGGCGACTAGCGGGGGACCTCACAGATACGCAGTATTTT.

CDR3 DNA sequence: TGCGCCAGCAGCCAAGTCCCTACAGGGGCCGGAAGTAACTATGGCTACACCTTC. Translated, it gives CASSQVPTGAGSNYGYTF. The rearrangement uses TRBV4-1 and TRBJ1-2; 7 bases map to TRBD1. This CDR3 is built from 18 residues. Germline V gene sequence: CDR1 MGHRA, CDR2 YSYEKL. The J segment lost 1 base and the V segment lost 1 base, leaving 12 bases of the junction unmatched.

The CDR3 is CASSPTLDSSYEQYF. DNA of the CDR3: TGTGCCAGCAGCCCCACTCTGGACTCCTCCTACGAGCAGTACTTC. The chain couples TRBV4-2 to TRBJ2-7, with D maybe TRBD2 (5 bases). This CDR3 comprises 15 residues. V lost 4 bases, J lost 0 bases, and 13 bases lay in between. The V gene's germline CDR1 is LGHNA and CDR2 YNFKEQ.

The chain is built from TRBV19 and TRBJ1-1; tentatively, D is TRBD1 (5 bases). V shed 7 bases and J shed 5 bases, with 20 bases lying between them. This CDR3 has 15 amino acids. Germline V gene sequence: CDR1 LNHDA, CDR2 SQIVND (reference sequence). CDR3 sequence: CASNPAWRGGTEAFF. CDR3 sequence (DNA): TGTGCCAGTAACCCCGCGTGGCGGGGCGGGACTGAAGCTTTCTTT.

V and J are TRBV12-5 and TRBJ2-7, with D possibly matching TRBD2 (5 bases). Germline assignment: CDR1 LGHNT and CDR2 FRNRAP. V was trimmed by 6 bases and J by 9 bases, leaving 15 bases between them. CDR3 length: 12 amino acids. The CDR3 spells CASGGGITGQYF. The CDR3 bases are TGTGCTAGTGGAGGAGGAATTACGGGGCAGTACTTC.

The rearrangement links TRBV4-2 to TRBJ2-1; D perhaps matches TRBD2 (6 bases). CDR1 is LGHNA and CDR2 is YNFKEQ in the germline V gene. The CDR3 is 15 amino acids. V was cut by 0 bases and J by 9 bases, with 15 bases left in between. CDR3 loop: CASSQDSWNGSEQFF. CDR3 nucleotides: TGTGCCAGCAGCCAAGATAGTTGGAACGGGAGTGAGCAGTTCTTC.

In DNA, the CDR3 is TGTGCCAGCAGCTTAGGGACAGGGGAAGGCGAGCAGTACTTC. Translation: CASSLGTGEGEQYF. The V and J genes are TRBV7-9 and TRBJ2-7; 9 bases fit TRBD1. From germline, CDR1 is SEHNR and CDR2 FQNEAQ (reference sequence). V shed 1 base, J shed 6 bases, and the junction held 4 bases outside the gene matches. There are 14 residues in the CDR3. Supplemented by reference TRBV7-9 and TRBJ2-7, the full variable domain reads DTGVSQNPRHKITKRGQNVTFRCDPISEHNRLYWYRQTLGQGPEFLTYFQNEAQLEKSRLLSDRFSAERPKGSFSTLEIQRTEQGDSAMYLCASSLGTGEGEQYFGPGTRLTVT.

The chain employs TRBV7-2 and TRBJ1-2; TRBD1 aligns across 8 bases. Germline V gene data show CDR1 as SGHTA and CDR2 as FQGNSA. V shed 5 bases and J 5 bases; nucleotides not matched to a gene: 7. This CDR3 is 14 amino acids long. The CDR3, as DNA: TGTGCCAGCAGCGGCCGGACAGGGTTTTATGGCTACACCTTC. Protein: CASSGRTGFYGYTF.

About this clone: The junction does not match germline at one end; this may be a read error. V and J are TRBV7-7 and TRBJ2-1, with 9 nucleotides matching TRBD2. Germline V gene data show CDR1 as SSHAT and CDR2 as FNYEAQ (reference sequence). This CDR3 is built from 15 residues. The CDR3 nucleotides read TGTGCTAGCAGCTTAAGAAGCGGGGGGAAGAATGAGCAGTTCTTC. Translation gives CASSLRSGGKNEQFF.

The chain has TRBV14 and TRBJ2-7; 10 bases match TRBD2. Germline-derived CDR1 and CDR2 are SGHDN and FVKESK. V lost 4 bases and J lost 3; bases outside the gene matches: 6. This CDR3 is 15 amino acids long. The CDR3 DNA reads TGTGCCAGCAGCCTCTGGAGCGGGGGGGACTACGAGCAGTACTTC. Protein sequence: CASSLWSGGDYEQYF.